Shown below are 12 T cell receptor beta chains from a single sample sequenced in a study of T cells expressing NK-cell markers. TCRdb reprocessed the 5' RACE reads, keeping one entry per CDR3 protein, no DNA. This sample's table reports about 460,000 distinct CDR3 sequences. Sequences were obtained from blood T cells: a sorted CD56 or NKG2C T cell subset, CD4+ or CD8+ T cells, or bulk PBMC T cells (not recorded which). Receptors were obtained from a woman between 50 and 59 years old in good health.

The chain has TRBV19 and TRBJ2-3; TCRdb's D call of TRBD2 is untestable without DNA. The germline gives CDR1 LNHDA, CDR2 SQIVND (reference sequence). This CDR3 region has 17 residues. The CDR3 loop reads CASSIFSGTSLMMTQYF. Combining the CDR3 with reference TRBV19 and TRBJ2-3 gives the whole variable domain DGGITQSPKYLFRKEGQNVTLSCEQNLNHDAMYWYRQDPGQGLRLIYYSQIVNDFQKGDIAEGYSVSREKKESFPLTVTSAQKNPTAFYLCASSIFSGTSLMMTQYFGPGTRLTVL.

The CDR3 here is CASSLAMAGRSNQPQHF. V gene TRBV12-3 or TRBV12-4 combines with J gene TRBJ1-5; checking the TCRdb D call of TRBD1 is not possible without DNA. This CDR3 region has 17 residues.

The CDR3 loop reads CASSENAGGVYEQYF. This chain links TRBV2 with TRBJ2-7; TCRdb returns TRBD2, unconfirmable since there is no DNA. Germline CDR1 SNHLY, CDR2 FYNNEI. CDR3 length equals 15 residues. The full variable domain, completed using reference TRBV2 and TRBJ2-7, is EPEVTQTPSHQVTQMGQEVILRCVPISNHLYFYWYRQILGQKVEFLVSFYNNEISEKSEIFDDQFSVERPDGSNFTLKIRSTKLEDSAMYFCASSENAGGVYEQYFGPGTRLTVT.

CDR3 residues: CSAPRLAPTYEQYF. The V and J genes are TRBV20-1 and TRBJ2-7; TCRdb indicates TRBD2, and absent DNA this call remains unverified. In germline, CDR1 is DFQATT, CDR2 SNEGSKA (reference sequence). The CDR3 covers 14 residues.

The CDR3 loop is CASSETGSSYNEQFF. The V call is TRBV12-3 or TRBV12-4, the J call TRBJ2-1. There are 15 residues in the CDR3.

The chain couples TRBV20-1 to TRBJ1-1. The CDR3 totals 15 residues. CDR1 and CDR2 from the germline V gene are DFQATT and SNEGSKA (reference sequence). The CDR3 is CSARDRAVMNTEAFF.

The V call is TRBV20-1, the J call TRBJ2-1; TCRdb's D call of TRBD2 is untestable without DNA. CDR1 DFQATT and CDR2 SNEGSKA come from the germline V gene (reference sequence). The CDR3 consists of 18 residues. This chain's CDR3 is CSARDLTYSGRTYNEQFF.

The V and J genes are TRBV2 and TRBJ1-2. CDR3 length: 13 amino acids. Per the germline V gene, CDR1 is SNHLY and CDR2 is FYNNEI. The CDR3: CASSVQEGKGYTF.

The chain couples TRBV4-1 to TRBJ1-3; TCRdb picks TRBD1, but there is no DNA to check that call. CDR1 is MGHRA, CDR2 YSYEKL, per germline. CDR3 length equals 18 residues. CDR3 region: CASSLSSSTGSSGNTIYF.

V and J are TRBV10-1 and TRBJ1-1; TCRdb reports TRBD1, a call that lacks DNA to check it against. This CDR3 comprises 13 residues. Germline CDR1 and CDR2: WNHNN and SYGVQD (reference sequence). The CDR3 loop is CASSRQGRTEAFF.

The genes are TRBV7-8 and TRBJ1-1; TCRdb's assignment of TRBD1 cannot be checked, as there is no DNA. From germline, CDR1 is SGHVS and CDR2 FQNEAQ. CDR3 size: 14 residues. CDR3 loop: CASSRLQGAVEAFF.

The rearrangement links TRBV11-2 to TRBJ2-3; with no DNA, the TCRdb D assignment of TRBD1 cannot be verified. This CDR3 is built from 15 residues. Per the germline V gene, CDR1 is SGHAT and CDR2 is FQNNGV. This CDR3 is CASSPGTVVTDTQYF.